The sequence of this T cell receptor beta chain was determined in a study of cytomegalovirus exposure and HLA in healthy donors. In this sample, this clone turned up a few times. The antigen is undetermined. The final CDR3 position lacks the conserved phenylalanine or tryptophan, pointing to a likely read error. The DNA is left out, because the CDR3 cannot be placed on it with certainty; the CDR3 is given as TCRdb lists it. Primers included in the PCR were 60 Vbeta and 13 Jbeta primers. Here immunoSEQ multiplex PCR was the method, and the copy in TCRdb shows in-frame clones only, minus some. The table has under 200,000 clones, 75% to 85% seen once; the top ten hold approximately 2.4%. The CDR3 numbers 13 amino acids, ends counted. Germline CDR1 reads SGHTA; CDR2 reads FQGNSA. Study conclusions and caveats: According to an earlier analysis, most TCR beta V segments yielded productive rearrangements about 87% or about 30% of the time.

V gene TRBV7-2 combines with J gene TRBJ1-2; the table calls TRBD1, which could not be checked here. The specimen was PBMCs. This receptor was identified in a woman in her 50s in good health and CMV-seronegative. CDR3 sequence reads: CASSFGAGVGGTI.